These 21 T cell receptor beta chains were sequenced from one sample in a study of OX40 agonist ivuxolimab in advanced cancers. Data came from immunoSEQ multiplex PCR; TCRdb stores just in-frame clones and leaves some out. The table records tens of thousands of clones, roughly 90% of them present only once. Sample: CD4+ or CD8+ T cells sorted from blood, taken in a trial of the OX40 agonist ivuxolimab. The receptor set was obtained from an adult with an advanced solid tumor such as melanoma, head and neck, liver or kidney cancer.

This clone has only one observation. The chain recombines TRBV30 with TRBJ2-7; D is unresolved. The CDR3 runs 13 residues. Trimming took 0 bases from V and 2 from J, leaving 8 bases between them. Germline V gene sequence: CDR1 GTSNPN, CDR2 SVGIG (reference sequence). As DNA, the CDR3 is TGTGCCTGGAGTGTACGGGTGGCCTACGAGCAGTACTTC. It translates to CAWSVRVAYEQYF.

The chain carries TRBV10-3 and TRBJ2-7; 7 bases map to TRBD2. V trimming: 3 bases; J trimming: 6 bases; junction bases outside the gene matches: 14. There are 16 residues in the CDR3. Germline CDR1 is ENHRY and CDR2 is SYGVKD. The CDR3 DNA follows: TGTGCCATCAGTGATTATGGGAGGGACCATACGAGCGAGCAGTACTTC. It translates to CAISDYGRDHTSEQYF.

The chain carries TRBV2 and TRBJ2-2, with 10 bases aligning to TRBD2. CDR1 SNHLY and CDR2 FYNNEI come from the germline V gene. J was trimmed by 7 bases and V by 7 bases; bases with no gene match: 6. The length of the CDR3 is 14 residues. CDR3 DNA: TGTGCCAGCACGCTAGCGGGAGTTGGCGGGGAGCTGTTTTTT. Its translation is CASTLAGVGGELFF.

This chain joins TRBV10-2 and TRBJ2-2, with 9 bases identical to TRBD2. With V trimmed by 6 bases and J by 7 bases, 6 bases remained unmatched. This CDR3 has 14 residues. Per germline, CDR1 WSHSY and CDR2 SAAADI. CDR3 residues: CASRVAGDHGELFF. In DNA, the CDR3 is TGCGCCAGCAGGGTAGCGGGAGATCACGGGGAGCTGTTTTTT.

This rearrangement joins TRBV7-8 to TRBJ2-7; perhaps TRBD2 as D (6 bases). The CDR3 is 16 residues long. V lost 5 bases and J 2 bases, leaving 19 bases between the germline ends. CDR1 is SGHVS, CDR2 FQNEAQ, per germline. CDR3 nucleotides: TGTGCCAGCAGCCAATACCTTGGGACGGGAGCCTACGAGCAGTACTTC. It encodes CASSQYLGTGAYEQYF.

The V call is TRBV18, the J call TRBJ2-4; 8 nucleotides line up with TRBD1. Germline lookup yields CDR1 KGHSH and CDR2 LQKENI. This CDR3 contains 14 residues. The V segment lost 3 bases and the J segment 5 bases; nucleotides outside the gene matches: 3. The CDR3, as DNA: TGTGCCAGCTCACCGACGACAGGGGAAAACATTCAGTACTTC. Protein: CASSPTTGENIQYF. The whole variable domain, filled in from reference TRBV18 and TRBJ2-4, reads NAGVMQNPRHLVRRRGQEARLRCSPMKGHSHVYWYRQLPEEGLKFMVYLQKENIIDESGMPKERFSAEFPKEGPSILRIQQVVRGDSAAYFCASSPTTGENIQYFGAGTRLSVL.

The J gene is TRBJ2-7, the V gene TRBV11-2; D not resolved. The CDR3 totals 13 residues. CDR1 and CDR2 (germline): SGHAT, FQNNGV. V lost 3 bases and J 5 bases, leaving 11 bases between the germline ends. CDR3 DNA sequence: TGTGCCAGCAGCTTGACGGAAACAAACGAGCAGTACTTC. Amino acid sequence: CASSLTETNEQYF. Full variable domain (remainder filled in from reference TRBV11-2 and TRBJ2-7): EAGVAQSPRYKIIEKRQSVAFWCNPISGHATLYWYQQILGQGPKLLIQFQNNGVVDDSQLPKDRFSAERLKGVDSTLKIQPAKLEDSAVYLCASSLTETNEQYFGPGTRLTVT.

This chain joins TRBV14 and TRBJ1-3, with D possibly TRBD1 on 5 matching bases. Trimming stripped 5 bases from V and 5 bases from J, with 10 bases between. Looked up from germline, CDR1 is SGHDN and CDR2 is FVKESK. The CDR3 runs to 13 residues. The CDR3 here is CASSWGLRNTIYF. CDR3 DNA sequence: TGTGCCAGCAGCTGGGGGTTACGAAACACCATATATTTT.

This chain links TRBV29-1 with TRBJ2-7; 7 bases fit TRBD1. Germline V gene data show CDR1 as SQVTM and CDR2 as ANQGSEA. V dropped 5 bases and J dropped 3; count of bases not matched to a gene: 4. The CDR3 contains 12 residues. The CDR3 is CSVLTGDYEQYF. CDR3 nucleotide sequence: TGCAGCGTTTTAACAGGGGACTACGAGCAGTACTTC.

This chain uses TRBV19 with TRBJ2-3; D unresolved. The CDR3 sequence is 13 residues long. Per germline, CDR1 LNHDA and CDR2 SQIVND (reference sequence). V was trimmed by 4 bases and J by 4 bases, leaving 9 bases between them. The CDR3 region has the DNA TGTGCCAGTAGTAGGGGATTATCAGATACGCAGTATTTT. This gives the protein CASSRGLSDTQYF.

The chain recombines TRBV27 with TRBJ2-1, with 10 bases lining up with TRBD2. Germline V CDR1 and CDR2: MNHEY, SMNVEV (reference sequence). J was trimmed by 7 bases and V by 10 bases; bases with no gene match: 4. The CDR3 contains 12 residues. CDR3 in amino acids: CATIAGGNEQFF. The CDR3 coding sequence is TGTGCCACCATAGCGGGAGGTAATGAGCAGTTCTTC.

The V gene is TRBV29-1, the J gene TRBJ2-5, with 10 nucleotides matching TRBD2. The length of the CDR3 is 14 residues. Losses at the gene ends were 6 bases for V and 5 bases for J; bases not matched to a gene: 9. Germline V gene lookup returns CDR1 SQVTM and CDR2 ANQGSEA. CDR3 sequence: CSVRASGRVETQYF. The CDR3 region has the DNA TGCAGCGTCCGTGCTAGCGGGAGAGTTGAGACCCAGTACTTC.

The V gene is TRBV19, the J gene TRBJ2-1; 7 bases line up with TRBD2. This CDR3 spans 13 amino acids. CDR1 and CDR2 from the germline V gene are LNHDA and SQIVND (reference sequence). J gave up 7 bases and V 4 bases, and 4 bases lay outside the gene matches. CDR3 amino acids: CASSTGEGNEQFF. CDR3 in DNA: TGTGCCAGTAGTACCGGGGAGGGGAATGAGCAGTTCTTC.

V and J are TRBV7-9 and TRBJ1-4; D gene uncertain. The length of the CDR3 is 16 residues. V was trimmed by 5 bases and J by 7 bases, leaving 20 bases between them. Germline CDR1 reads SEHNR; CDR2 reads FQNEAQ (reference sequence). CDR3: CASSPGDGRVGEKLFF. CDR3 DNA: TGTGCCAGCAGCCCAGGCGACGGGCGCGTTGGTGAAAAACTGTTTTTT.

The V gene is TRBV28, the J gene TRBJ2-7; TRBD1 aligns across 7 bases. This CDR3 comprises 12 residues. Germline values: CDR1 MDHEN, CDR2 SYDVKM. With 6 bases clipped from V and 6 bases from J, the junction kept 5 bases outside the gene matches. CDR3 coding DNA: TGTGCCAGCAGCAGGGGGTACGGCGAGCAGTACTTC. This gives the protein CASSRGYGEQYF.

The chain has TRBV18 and TRBJ2-7; 9 bases line up with TRBD2. This CDR3 region has 15 residues. Germline CDR1 KGHSH, CDR2 LQKENI. The J segment lost 3 bases and the V segment lost 0 bases, leaving 3 bases of the junction unmatched. CDR3 bases: TGTGCCAGCTCACCACCTAGCGGGAGTTTCTACGAGCAGTACTTC. Protein product: CASSPPSGSFYEQYF.

The V call is TRBV29-1, the J call TRBJ2-3; the D call may be TRBD1 or TRBD2 (5 bases each). Trimming stripped 7 bases from V and 1 base from J, with 12 bases between. Germline V CDR1 and CDR2: SQVTM, ANQGSEA. This CDR3 is built from 13 residues. The DNA of the CDR3 is TGCAGCGCCGAGGGGCGGGGCACAGATACGCAGTATTTT. Its translation: CSAEGRGTDTQYF.

This clone has more than one count but fewer than ten. This chain uses TRBV25-1 with TRBJ1-5; D perhaps matches TRBD1 (6 bases). Deletions cut 4 bases from V and 7 bases from J, with 14 bases between. This CDR3 contains 14 residues. CDR1 is MGHDK, CDR2 SYGVNS, per germline. CDR3 residues: CASSATGMWQPQHF. The DNA for the CDR3 is TGTGCCAGCAGTGCCACAGGGATGTGGCAGCCCCAGCATTTT.

The rearrangement joins TRBV6-5 to TRBJ1-2; the D gene is possibly TRBD1 (6 bases). V dropped 6 bases and J dropped 2 bases, with 10 bases sitting between them. Germline values: CDR1 MNHEY, CDR2 SVGAGI. This CDR3 spans 13 amino acids. CDR3 loop: CASRPQGNYGYTF. In DNA, the CDR3 is TGTGCCAGCAGACCACAGGGCAACTATGGCTACACCTTC.

The V gene is TRBV19, the J gene TRBJ2-5; D is undetermined. V was pared by 1 base and J by 3 bases, with 6 bases between. Germline CDR1 is LNHDA and CDR2 is SQIVND (reference sequence). The CDR3 runs to 13 residues. CDR3 sequence: CASSIGTEETQYF. The DNA of the CDR3 is TGTGCCAGTAGTATAGGTACAGAAGAGACCCAGTACTTC.

This clone was detected only once. The rearrangement uses TRBV6-6 and TRBJ1-1; D is undetermined. V lost 7 bases to trimming and J lost 1 base, with 10 bases between them. The CDR3 covers 13 residues. Germline CDR1 MNHNY, CDR2 SVGAGI (reference sequence). The CDR3 region has the DNA TGTGCCAGCAACCCTTCAGGGAACACTGAAGCTTTCTTT. This translates into CASNPSGNTEAFF.